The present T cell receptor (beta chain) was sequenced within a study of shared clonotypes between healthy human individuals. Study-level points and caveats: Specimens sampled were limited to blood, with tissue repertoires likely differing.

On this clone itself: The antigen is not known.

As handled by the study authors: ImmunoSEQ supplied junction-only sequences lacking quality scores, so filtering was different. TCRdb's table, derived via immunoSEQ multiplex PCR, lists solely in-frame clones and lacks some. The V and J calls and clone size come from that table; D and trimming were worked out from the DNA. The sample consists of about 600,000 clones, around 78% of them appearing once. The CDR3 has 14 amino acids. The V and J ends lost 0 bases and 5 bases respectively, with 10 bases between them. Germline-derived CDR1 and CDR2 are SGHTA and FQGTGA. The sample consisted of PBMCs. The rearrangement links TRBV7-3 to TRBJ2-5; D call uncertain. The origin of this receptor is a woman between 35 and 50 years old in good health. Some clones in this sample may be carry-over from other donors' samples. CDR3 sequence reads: CASSLTGARETQYF. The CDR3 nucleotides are TGTGCCAGCAGCTTAACTGGTGCCCGGGAGACCCAGTACTTC.